This paragraph covers one T cell receptor beta chain sequence. Its specificity is not known. The data originate from a study of T cells after yellow fever vaccination. General study points: Subsequent booster samples again held most clones from primary vaccination (96% CD4, just under 90% CD8).

V was clipped by 8 bases and J by 8 bases, with 18 bases between them. The CDR3 contains 14 residues. TCRdb re-called the 5' RACE reads through MiXCR, storing one row per CDR3 protein. The table has 620,000 or so distinct CDR3 sequences, over 9% seen once; the top ten hold under 15%. This material consisted of PBMCs, taken on the day of the yellow fever booster vaccination. The chain joins TRBV12-3 or TRBV12-4 to TRBJ1-4; D is perhaps TRBD1 (5 bases). The clonotype was recovered from a man aged 25-45 years who received the YFV17D yellow fever vaccine. CDR3 sequence reads: CASGEVGVDEKLFF. CDR3 coding DNA: TGTGCCAGCGGAGAGGTGGGGGTGGACGAAAAACTGTTTTTT.